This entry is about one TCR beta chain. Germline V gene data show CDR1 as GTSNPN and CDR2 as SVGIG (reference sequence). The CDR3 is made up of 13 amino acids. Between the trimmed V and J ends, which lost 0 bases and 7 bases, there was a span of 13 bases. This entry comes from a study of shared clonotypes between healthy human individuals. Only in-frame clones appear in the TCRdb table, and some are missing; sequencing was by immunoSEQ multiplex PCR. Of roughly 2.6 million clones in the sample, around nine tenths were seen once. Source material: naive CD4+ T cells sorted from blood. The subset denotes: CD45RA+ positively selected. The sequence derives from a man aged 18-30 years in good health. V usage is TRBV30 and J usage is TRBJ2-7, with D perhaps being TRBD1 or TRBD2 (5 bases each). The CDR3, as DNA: TGTGCCTGGAGTGTCCAGGGAACGGGAGAGCAGTACTTC. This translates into CAWSVQGTGEQYF.